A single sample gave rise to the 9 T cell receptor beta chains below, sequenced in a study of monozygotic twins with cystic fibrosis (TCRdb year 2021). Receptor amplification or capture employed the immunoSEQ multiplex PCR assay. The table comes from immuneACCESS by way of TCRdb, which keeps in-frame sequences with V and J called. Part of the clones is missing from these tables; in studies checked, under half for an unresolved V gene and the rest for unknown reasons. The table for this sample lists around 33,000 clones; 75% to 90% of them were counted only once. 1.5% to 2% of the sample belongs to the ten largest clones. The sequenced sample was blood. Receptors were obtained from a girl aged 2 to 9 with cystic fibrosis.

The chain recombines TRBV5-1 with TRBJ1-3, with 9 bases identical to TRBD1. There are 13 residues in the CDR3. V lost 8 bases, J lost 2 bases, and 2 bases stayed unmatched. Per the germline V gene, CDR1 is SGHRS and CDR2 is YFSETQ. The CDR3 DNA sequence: TGCGCCAGTGGGACAGGGCCTGGAAACACCATATATTTT. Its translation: CASGTGPGNTIYF.

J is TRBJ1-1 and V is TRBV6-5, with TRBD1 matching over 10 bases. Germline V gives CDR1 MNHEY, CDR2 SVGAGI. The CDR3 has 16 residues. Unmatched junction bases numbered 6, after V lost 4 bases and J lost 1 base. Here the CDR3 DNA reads TGTGCCAGCAGTTTTGGGACAGGGGCCGCGAACACTGAAGCTTTCTTT. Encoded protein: CASSFGTGAANTEAFF.

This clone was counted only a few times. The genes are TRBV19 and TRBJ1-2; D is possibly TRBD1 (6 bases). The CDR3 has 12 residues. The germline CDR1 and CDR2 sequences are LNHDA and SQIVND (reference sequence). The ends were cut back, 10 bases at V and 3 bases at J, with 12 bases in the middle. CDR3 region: CATVQGDYGYTF. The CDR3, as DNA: TGTGCCACCGTACAGGGCGACTATGGCTACACCTTC.

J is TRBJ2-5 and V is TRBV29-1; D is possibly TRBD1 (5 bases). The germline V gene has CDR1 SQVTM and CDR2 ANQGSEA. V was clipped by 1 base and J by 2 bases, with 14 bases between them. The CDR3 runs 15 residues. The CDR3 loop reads CSVEGAGPSQETQYF. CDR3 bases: TGCAGCGTTGAAGGGGCAGGGCCATCACAAGAGACCCAGTACTTC.

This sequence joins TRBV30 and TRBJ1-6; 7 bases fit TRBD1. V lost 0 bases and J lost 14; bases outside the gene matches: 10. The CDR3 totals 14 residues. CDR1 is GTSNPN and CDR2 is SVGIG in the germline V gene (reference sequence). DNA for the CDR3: TGTGCCTGGAGTGTACAGGGGACGGATGGTACCCTCCACTTT. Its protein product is CAWSVQGTDGTLHF. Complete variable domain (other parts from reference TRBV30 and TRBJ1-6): SQTIHQWPATLVQPVGSPLSLECTVEGTSNPNLYWYRQAAGRGLQLLFYSVGIGQISSEVPQNLSASRPQDRQFILSSKKLLLSDSGFYLCAWSVQGTDGTLHFGNGTRLTVT.

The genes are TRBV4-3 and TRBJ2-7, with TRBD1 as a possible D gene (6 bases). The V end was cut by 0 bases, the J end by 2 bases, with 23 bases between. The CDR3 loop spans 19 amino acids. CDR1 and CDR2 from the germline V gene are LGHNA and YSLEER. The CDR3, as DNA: TGCGCCAGCAGCCAAGAAGTGGTACTAGGACAGCCAAACACCTACGAGCAGTACTTC. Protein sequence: CASSQEVVLGQPNTYEQYF.

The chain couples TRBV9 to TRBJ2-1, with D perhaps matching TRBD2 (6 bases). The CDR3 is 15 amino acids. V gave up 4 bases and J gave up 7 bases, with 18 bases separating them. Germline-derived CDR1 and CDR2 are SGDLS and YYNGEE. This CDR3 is CASSLGTGATNEQFF. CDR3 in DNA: TGTGCCAGCAGCCTAGGGACTGGCGCCACGAATGAGCAGTTCTTC. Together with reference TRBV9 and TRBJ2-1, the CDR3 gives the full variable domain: DSGVTQTPKHLITATGQRVTLRCSPRSGDLSVYWYQQSLDQGLQFLIQYYNGEERAKGNILERFSAQQFPDLHSELNLSSLELGDSALYFCASSLGTGATNEQFFGPGTRLTVL.

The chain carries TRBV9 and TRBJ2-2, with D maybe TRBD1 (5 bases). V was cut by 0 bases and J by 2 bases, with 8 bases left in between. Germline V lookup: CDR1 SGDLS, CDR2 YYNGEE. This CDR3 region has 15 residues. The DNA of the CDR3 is TGTGCCAGCAGCGTAGCTGGGGCTAACACCGGGGAGCTGTTTTTT. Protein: CASSVAGANTGELFF.

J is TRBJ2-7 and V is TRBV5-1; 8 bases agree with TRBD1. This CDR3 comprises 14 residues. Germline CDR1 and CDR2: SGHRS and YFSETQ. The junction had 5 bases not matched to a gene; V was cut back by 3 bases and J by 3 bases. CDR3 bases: TGCGCCAGCAGCTGGGGGACAGGCAGCTACGAGCAGTACTTC. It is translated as CASSWGTGSYEQYF.